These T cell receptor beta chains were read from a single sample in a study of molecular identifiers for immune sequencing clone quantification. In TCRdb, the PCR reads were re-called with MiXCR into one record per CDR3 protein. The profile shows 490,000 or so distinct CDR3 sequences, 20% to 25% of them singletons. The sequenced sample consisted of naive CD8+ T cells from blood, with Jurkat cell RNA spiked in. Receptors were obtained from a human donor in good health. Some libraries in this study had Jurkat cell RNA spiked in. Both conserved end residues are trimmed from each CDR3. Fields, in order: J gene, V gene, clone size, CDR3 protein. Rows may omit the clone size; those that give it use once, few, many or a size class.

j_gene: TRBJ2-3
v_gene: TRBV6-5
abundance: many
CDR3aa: ASSYLAGGPPDTQY

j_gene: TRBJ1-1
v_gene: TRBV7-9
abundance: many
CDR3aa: ASTGAVSSNTEAF

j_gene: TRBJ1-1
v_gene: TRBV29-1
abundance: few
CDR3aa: SAHSGVGTEAF

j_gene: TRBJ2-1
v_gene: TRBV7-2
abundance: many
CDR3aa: ASSLTGGSYNEQF

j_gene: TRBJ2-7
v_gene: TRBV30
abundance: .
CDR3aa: AWTKGPGEPHEQY

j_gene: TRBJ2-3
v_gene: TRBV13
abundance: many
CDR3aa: ASSLMASGTTDTQY

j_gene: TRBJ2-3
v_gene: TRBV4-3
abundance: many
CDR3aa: ASSQRLAGGLTDTQY

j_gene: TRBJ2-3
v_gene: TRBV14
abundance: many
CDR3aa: ASSPWGADTQY

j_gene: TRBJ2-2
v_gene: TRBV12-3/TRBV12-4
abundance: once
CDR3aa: ASSLSSAGANTGGLF

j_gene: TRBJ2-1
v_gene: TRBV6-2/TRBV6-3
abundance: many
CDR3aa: ASSYSRGEQF

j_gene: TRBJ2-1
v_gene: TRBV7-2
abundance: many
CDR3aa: ASTPAGGGYNEQF

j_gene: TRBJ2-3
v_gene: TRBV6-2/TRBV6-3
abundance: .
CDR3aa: ASSSTGLDTQY

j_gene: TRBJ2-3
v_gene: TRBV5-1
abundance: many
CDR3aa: ASSLQSGGNTDTQY

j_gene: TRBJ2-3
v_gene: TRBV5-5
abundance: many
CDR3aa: ASSRDSGTVFSDTQY

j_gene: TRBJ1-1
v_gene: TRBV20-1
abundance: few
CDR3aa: SANPTGTSNTEAF

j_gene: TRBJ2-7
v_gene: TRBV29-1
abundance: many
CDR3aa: SVGGLAGGYEQY

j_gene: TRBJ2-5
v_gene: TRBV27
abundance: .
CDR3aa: ASSSLASETQY

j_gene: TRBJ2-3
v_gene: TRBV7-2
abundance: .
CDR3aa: ASSVGTSGAADTQY

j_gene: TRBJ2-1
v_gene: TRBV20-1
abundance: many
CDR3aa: SASILAGEEEQF

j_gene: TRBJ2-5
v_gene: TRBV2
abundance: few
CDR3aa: ASSARTGGVETQY

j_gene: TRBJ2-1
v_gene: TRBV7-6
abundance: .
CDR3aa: ASSLKRSVGESSYNEQF

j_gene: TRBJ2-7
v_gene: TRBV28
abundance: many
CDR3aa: ASSRPGLERGEQY

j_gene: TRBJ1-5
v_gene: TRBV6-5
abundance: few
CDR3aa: ASSPQGWWQPQH

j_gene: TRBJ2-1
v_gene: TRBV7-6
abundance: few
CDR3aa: ASSLVAGANNEQF

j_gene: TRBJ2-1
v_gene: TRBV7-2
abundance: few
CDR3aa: ASSITGTGYNEQF

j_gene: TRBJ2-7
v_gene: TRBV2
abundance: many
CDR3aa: ASSDGTSSYEQY

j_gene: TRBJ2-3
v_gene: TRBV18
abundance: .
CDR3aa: ASSPSQTGYGTDTQY

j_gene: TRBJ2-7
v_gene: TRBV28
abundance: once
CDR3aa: ASSLYASSYEQY

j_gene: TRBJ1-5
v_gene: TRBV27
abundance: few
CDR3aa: ASSHDRNQPQH

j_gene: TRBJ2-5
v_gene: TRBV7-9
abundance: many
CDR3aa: ASSPEQMYQETQY

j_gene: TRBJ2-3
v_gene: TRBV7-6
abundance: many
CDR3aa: ASSFSGSETDTQY

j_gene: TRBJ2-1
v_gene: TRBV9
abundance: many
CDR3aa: ASSVDSGSYNEQF

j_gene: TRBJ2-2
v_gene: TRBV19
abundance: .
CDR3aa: ASSIAGRGAGELF

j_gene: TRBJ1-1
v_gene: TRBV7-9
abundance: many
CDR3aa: ASSSIRGKGRSTEAF

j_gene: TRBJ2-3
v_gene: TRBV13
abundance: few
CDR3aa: ASSPTSGAKDTQY

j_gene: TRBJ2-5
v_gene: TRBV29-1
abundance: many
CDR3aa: SVDAPGHAAETQY

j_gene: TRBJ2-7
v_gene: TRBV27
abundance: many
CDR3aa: ASSVAGNAYEQY

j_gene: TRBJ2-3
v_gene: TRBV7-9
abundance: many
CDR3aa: ASSSTRTGGELN

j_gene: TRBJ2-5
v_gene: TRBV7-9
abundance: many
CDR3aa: ASSLGARETQY

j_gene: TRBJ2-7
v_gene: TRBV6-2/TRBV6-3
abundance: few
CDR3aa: ASAPGAHYEQY